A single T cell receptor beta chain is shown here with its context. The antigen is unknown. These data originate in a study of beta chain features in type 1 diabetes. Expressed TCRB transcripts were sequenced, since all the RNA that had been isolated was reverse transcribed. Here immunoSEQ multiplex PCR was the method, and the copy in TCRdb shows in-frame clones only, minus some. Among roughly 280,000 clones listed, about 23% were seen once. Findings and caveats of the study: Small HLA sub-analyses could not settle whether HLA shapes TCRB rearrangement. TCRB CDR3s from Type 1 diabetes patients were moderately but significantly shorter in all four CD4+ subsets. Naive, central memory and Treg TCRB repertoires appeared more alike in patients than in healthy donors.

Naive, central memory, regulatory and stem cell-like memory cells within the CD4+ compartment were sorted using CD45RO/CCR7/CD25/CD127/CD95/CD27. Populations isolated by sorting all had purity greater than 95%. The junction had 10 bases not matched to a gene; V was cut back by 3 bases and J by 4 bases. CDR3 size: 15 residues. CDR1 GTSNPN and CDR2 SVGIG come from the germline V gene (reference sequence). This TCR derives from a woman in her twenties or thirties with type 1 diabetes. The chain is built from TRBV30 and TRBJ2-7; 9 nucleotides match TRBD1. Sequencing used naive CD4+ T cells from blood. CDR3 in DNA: TGTGCCTGGAGCGAAGGTACAGGGGGCGCGTACGAGCAGTACTTC. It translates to CAWSEGTGGAYEQYF.